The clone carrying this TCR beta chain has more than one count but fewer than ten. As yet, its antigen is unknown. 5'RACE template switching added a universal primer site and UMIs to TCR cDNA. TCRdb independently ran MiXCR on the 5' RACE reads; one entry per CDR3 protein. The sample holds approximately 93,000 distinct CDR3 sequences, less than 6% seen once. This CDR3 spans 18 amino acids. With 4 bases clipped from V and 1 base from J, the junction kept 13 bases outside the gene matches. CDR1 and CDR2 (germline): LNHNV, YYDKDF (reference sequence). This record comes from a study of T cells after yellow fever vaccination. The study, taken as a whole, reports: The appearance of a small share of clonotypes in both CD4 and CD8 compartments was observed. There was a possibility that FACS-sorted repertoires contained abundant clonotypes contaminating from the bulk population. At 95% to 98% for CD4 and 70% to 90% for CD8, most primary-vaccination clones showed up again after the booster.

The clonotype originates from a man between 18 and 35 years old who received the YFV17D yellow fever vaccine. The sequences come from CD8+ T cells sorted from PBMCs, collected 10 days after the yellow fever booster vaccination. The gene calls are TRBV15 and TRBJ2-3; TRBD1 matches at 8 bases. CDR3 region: CATSIPGHYRGGTDTQYF. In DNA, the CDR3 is TGTGCCACCAGCATCCCAGGGCATTACAGGGGGGGCACAGATACGCAGTATTTT.